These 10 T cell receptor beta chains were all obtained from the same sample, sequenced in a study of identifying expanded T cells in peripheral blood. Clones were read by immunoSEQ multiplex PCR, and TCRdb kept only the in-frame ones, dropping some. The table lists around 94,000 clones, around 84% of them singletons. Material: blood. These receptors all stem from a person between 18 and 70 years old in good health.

This CDR3 reads CASSKGQGRGNTIYF. CDR3 nucleotide sequence: TGTGCCAGCAGCAAGGGACAGGGCCGTGGAAACACCATATATTTT. J is TRBJ1-3 and V is TRBV7-2; 9 bases match TRBD1. The CDR3 runs to 15 residues. V dropped 5 bases and J dropped 3; count of bases not matched to a gene: 5. Germline CDR1 and CDR2: SGHTA and FQGNSA.

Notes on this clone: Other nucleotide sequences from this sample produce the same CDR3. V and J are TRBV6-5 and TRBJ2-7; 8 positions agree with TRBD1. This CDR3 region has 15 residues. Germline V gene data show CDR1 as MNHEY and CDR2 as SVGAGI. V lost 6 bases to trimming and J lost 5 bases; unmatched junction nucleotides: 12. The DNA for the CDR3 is TGTGCCAGCAGACGGACAGGGTTCCCATCGGACGAGCAGTACTTC. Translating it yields CASRRTGFPSDEQYF.

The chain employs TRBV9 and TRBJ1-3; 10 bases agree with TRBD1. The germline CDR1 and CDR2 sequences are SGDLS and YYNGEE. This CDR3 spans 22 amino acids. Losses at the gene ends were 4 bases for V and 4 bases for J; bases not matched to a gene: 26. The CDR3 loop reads CASSFRDRGPLGSGPEGNTIYF. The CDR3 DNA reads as TGTGCCAGCAGCTTCCGGGACAGGGGCCCATTAGGTTCAGGCCCGGAAGGAAACACCATATATTTT.

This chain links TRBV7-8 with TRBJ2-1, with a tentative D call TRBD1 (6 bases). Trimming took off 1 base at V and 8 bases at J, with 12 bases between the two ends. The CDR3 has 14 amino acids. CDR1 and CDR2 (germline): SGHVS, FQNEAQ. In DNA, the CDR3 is TGTGCCAGCAGCTTAGTCCCAGGGGTATATGAGCAGTTCTTC. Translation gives CASSLVPGVYEQFF.

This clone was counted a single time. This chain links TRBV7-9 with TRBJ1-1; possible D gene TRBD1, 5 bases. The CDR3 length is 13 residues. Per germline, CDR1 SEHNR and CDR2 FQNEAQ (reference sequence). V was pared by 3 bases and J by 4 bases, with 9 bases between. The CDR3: CASSFGGSTEAFF. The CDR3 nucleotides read TGTGCCAGCAGCTTTGGGGGTAGCACTGAAGCTTTCTTT.

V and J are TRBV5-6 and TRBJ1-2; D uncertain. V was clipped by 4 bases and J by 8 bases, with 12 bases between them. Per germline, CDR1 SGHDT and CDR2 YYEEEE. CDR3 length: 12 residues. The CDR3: CASSEAGDGYTF. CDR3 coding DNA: TGTGCCAGCAGCGAAGCAGGAGACGGCTACACCTTC.

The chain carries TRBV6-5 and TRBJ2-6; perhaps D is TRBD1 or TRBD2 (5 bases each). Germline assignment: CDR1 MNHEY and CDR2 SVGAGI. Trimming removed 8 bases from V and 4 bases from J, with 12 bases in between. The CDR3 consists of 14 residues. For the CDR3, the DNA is TGTGCCAGCTACACCGGGGCCGGGGCCAACGTCCTGACTTTC. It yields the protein CASYTGAGANVLTF.

CDR3 in amino acids: CASSLAGEYGYTF. The CDR3 nucleotides read TGTGCCAGCAGCTTAGCGGGGGAGTATGGCTACACCTTC. The rearrangement joins TRBV7-9 to TRBJ1-2; possible D gene TRBD1, 5 bases. Trimming removed 0 bases at V and 5 bases at J, with 7 bases between. The CDR3 length is 13 residues. CDR1 is SEHNR, CDR2 FQNEAQ, per germline (reference sequence).

CDR3 nucleotide sequence: TGTGCCAGCAGCTGGGAACAGGGTCCCGAGCAGTACTTC. Amino acids: CASSWEQGPEQYF. The chain employs TRBV7-6 and TRBJ2-7; possible D gene TRBD1, 6 bases. Looked up from germline, CDR1 is SGHVS and CDR2 is FNYEAQ. The CDR3 covers 13 residues. V lost 4 bases and J 6 bases, leaving 13 bases between the germline ends.

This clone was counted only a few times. The CDR3 here is CASSHGTGVSGSPLHF. Here the CDR3 DNA reads TGTGCCAGCTCACACGGGACAGGAGTATCGGGGTCACCCCTCCACTTT. The chain employs TRBV18 and TRBJ1-6, with TRBD1 matching over 8 bases. CDR3 length: 16 amino acids. In germline, CDR1 is KGHSH, CDR2 LQKENI. V gave up 4 bases and J gave up 10 bases; unmatched junction bases: 12.